This T cell receptor (beta chain) was captured in a study of spatial heterogeneity in lung cancer. TCRdb independently ran MiXCR on the 5' RACE reads; one entry per CDR3 protein. Here the sample spans approximately 20,000 distinct CDR3 sequences, 9.2% being singletons. There are many counts of this clonotype. Time point given: blood at routine non-recurrence follow-up after resection. The length of the CDR3 is 17 residues. Germline V lookup: CDR1 SGHDN, CDR2 FVKESK. V was clipped by 0 bases and J by 5 bases; unmatched bases: 9. Sequencing used PBMCs, obtained at follow-up. The TCR comes from a male donor with early-stage non-small cell lung cancer. The chain has TRBV14 and TRBJ2-3; 9 positions match TRBD2. CDR3 sequence (DNA): TGTGCCAGCAGCCAAGATTGGGCGGGAGGGCCCGGAGATACGCAGTATTTT. This translates into CASSQDWAGGPGDTQYF.